This T cell receptor beta chain was sequenced in a study of blood T cell repertoires in COVID-19. Study information: Samples representing acute and convalescent COVID-19 were sourced from the United States, Italy and Spain. T cells, B-cell-depleted T cells, or PBMCs supplied cDNA or gDNA.

Trimming took off 4 bases at V and 7 bases at J, with 8 bases between the two ends. The CDR3 contains 13 residues. CDR1 and CDR2 from the germline V gene are LGHDT and YNNKEL (reference sequence). Method: immunoSEQ multiplex PCR; TCRdb's copy keeps in-frame clones and lacks some. The data show tens of thousands of clones, with approximately 92% seen just once and roughly 15% held by the top ten. The rearrangement uses TRBV3-1 (or the pseudogene TRBV3-2) and TRBJ1-6, with no clear D. The sequence was obtained from a man older than 75 with acute or convalescent COVID-19. The sample taken for sequencing was peripheral blood. The CDR3 spells CASSRFGNSPLHF. The DNA for the CDR3 is TGTGCCAGCAGCCGATTCGGGAATTCACCCCTCCACTTT.